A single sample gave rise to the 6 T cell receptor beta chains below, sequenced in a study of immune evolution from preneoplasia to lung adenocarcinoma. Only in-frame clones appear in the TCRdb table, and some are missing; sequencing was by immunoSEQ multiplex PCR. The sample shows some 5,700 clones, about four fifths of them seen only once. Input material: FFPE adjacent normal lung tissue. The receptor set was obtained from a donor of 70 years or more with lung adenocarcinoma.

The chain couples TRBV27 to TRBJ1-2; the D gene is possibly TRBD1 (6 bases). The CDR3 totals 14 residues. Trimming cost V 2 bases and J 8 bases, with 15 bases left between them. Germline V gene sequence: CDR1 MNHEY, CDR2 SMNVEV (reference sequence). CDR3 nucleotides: TGTGCCAGCAGTTTAGCCCCGGGGGGCGGCGGCTACACCTTC. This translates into CASSLAPGGGGYTF.

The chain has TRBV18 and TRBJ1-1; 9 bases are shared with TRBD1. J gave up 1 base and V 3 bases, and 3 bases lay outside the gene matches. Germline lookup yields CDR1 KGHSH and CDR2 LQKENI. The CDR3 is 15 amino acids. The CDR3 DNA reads TGTGCCAGCTCACCGCTGGGACAGGGGAACACTGAAGCTTTCTTT. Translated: CASSPLGQGNTEAFF.

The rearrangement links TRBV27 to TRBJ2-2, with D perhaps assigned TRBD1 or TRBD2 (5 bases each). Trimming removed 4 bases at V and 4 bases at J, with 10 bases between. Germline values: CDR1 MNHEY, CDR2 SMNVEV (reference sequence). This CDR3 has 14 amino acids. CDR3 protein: CASSSGPLTGELFF. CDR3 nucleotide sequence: TGTGCCAGCAGTTCGGGACCCCTCACCGGGGAGCTGTTTTTT.

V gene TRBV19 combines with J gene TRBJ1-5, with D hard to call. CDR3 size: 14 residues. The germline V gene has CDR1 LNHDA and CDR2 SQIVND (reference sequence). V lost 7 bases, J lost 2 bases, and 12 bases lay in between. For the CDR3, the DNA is TGTGCCAGTACAGTAGACGGTGGCAATCAGCCCCAGCATTTT. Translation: CASTVDGGNQPQHF.

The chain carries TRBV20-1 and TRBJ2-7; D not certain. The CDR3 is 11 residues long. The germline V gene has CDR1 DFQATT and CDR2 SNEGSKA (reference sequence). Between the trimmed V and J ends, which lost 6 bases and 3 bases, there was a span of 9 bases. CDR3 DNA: TGCAGTGCGGGTAGCTTCTACGAGCAGTACTTC. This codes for CSAGSFYEQYF.

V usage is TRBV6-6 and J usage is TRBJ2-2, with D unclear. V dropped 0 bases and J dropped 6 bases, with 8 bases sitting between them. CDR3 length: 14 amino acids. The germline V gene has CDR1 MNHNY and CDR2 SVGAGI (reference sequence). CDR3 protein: CASSYSRASGELFF. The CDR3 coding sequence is TGTGCCAGCAGTTACTCTCGGGCTTCCGGGGAGCTGTTTTTT.